These T cell receptor beta chains were read from a single sample in a study of T cell responses to AZD1222 COVID-19 vaccine. Method: immunoSEQ multiplex PCR; TCRdb's copy keeps in-frame clones and lacks some. The sample records fewer than 85,000 clones, around 90% being singletons. Sequencing used peripheral blood, obtained 28 days after the second AZD1222 dose. These receptors came from an adult who received the AZD1222 COVID-19 vaccine. Both conserved end residues are part of each CDR3. The D gene is left open where the match is weak. Not every row has a clone size; where given, it reads once, few, many or a size class.

V gene	CDR3 length	D gene	J gene	clone size	CDR3 DNA	CDR3 protein
TRBV29-1	12	.	TRBJ1-1	.	TGCAGCGTTTTAATAGGGGATACTGAAGCTTTCTTT	CSVLIGDTEAFF
TRBV5-1	15	TRBD1	TRBJ1-1	.	TGCGCCAGCAGCTTGTGGGGACAGGGGTCCACTGAAGCTTTCTTT	CASSLWGQGSTEAFF
TRBV4-2	14	.	TRBJ1-1	.	TGTGCCAGCAGCCAAGCGGGAGCCAACACTGAAGCTTTCTTT	CASSQAGANTEAFF
TRBV4-1	15	TRBD1	TRBJ1-4	.	TGCGCCAGCAGCCCCGGGACAGGGATATTAGGAAAACTGTTTTTT	CASSPGTGILGKLFF
TRBV19	14	.	TRBJ1-2	.	TGTGCCAGTAGTATAGGGGCAGGCGTGAGTGGCTACACCTTC	CASSIGAGVSGYTF
TRBV27	15	.	TRBJ2-7	few	TGTGCCAGCAGTTTATCGGAACGGGGTAGGGGCGAGCAGTACTTC	CASSLSERGRGEQYF
TRBV6-5	14	.	TRBJ1-1	.	TGTGCCACCACCCCCCCCGGGAGAGGTACTGAAGCTTTCTTT	CATTPPGRGTEAFF
TRBV7-6	15	TRBD1	TRBJ2-2	.	TGTGCCAGCAGCCCCACTGACAGGGGCACCGGGGAGCTGTTTTTT	CASSPTDRGTGELFF
TRBV28	14	.	TRBJ2-1	.	TGTGCCAGCAACTCCGGGACCATACCCAATGAGCAGTTCTTC	CASNSGTIPNEQFF
TRBV18	15	TRBD1	TRBJ2-7	.	TGTGCCAGCTCGAGCGGCCGGGACAGGGTGTACGAGCAGTACTTC	CASSSGRDRVYEQYF
TRBV7-2	13	.	TRBJ2-3	.	TGTGCCAGCAGCTTAGCGCGAGTAGATACGCAGTATTTT	CASSLARVDTQYF